This T cell receptor (beta chain) was captured in a study of monozygotic twins with inflammatory bowel disease (dated by TCRdb to between 2018 and 2020). Context from the whole study: The complete study included 30 or so monozygotic twin pairs: 19 IBD-discordant Danish pairs and nine German pairs, of which four were IBD-concordant and five were IBD-discordant. The search for disease-associated traits relied mainly on comparing, within discordant pairs, IBD patients with their genetically identical healthy co-twins. Each individual had, on average, about 151 000 unique TCRalpha sequences and 181 000 unique TCRbeta sequences available for analysis.

Study-wide findings and limitations: No single strong signal or clonotype linked to IBD turned up in the results, so the idea that one exists was not supported. Repertoire similarity did not differ between concordant and discordant twins, possibly due to limited statistical power. Because patients were on differing immunosuppressive treatments, the repertoires may have picked up extra background noise and inter-individual variability. TCRbeta repertoire diversity, by inverse Simpson index, was decreased in IBD patients compared with their healthy co-twins. Compared with healthy twins, IBD patients shared fewer clonotypes with other individuals, and the difference was most pronounced in patients with signs of disease activity. The analysis was unable to tell apart different T cell subtypes.

Notes on this clonotype: Its recognized antigen is unknown.

The library was generated by 5' RACE. The input for every TCR library was around 3,600 ng of total RNA. For each sample, cDNA synthesis with SMARTScribe reverse transcriptase was split into eight separate reactions. During cDNA synthesis, unique molecular identifiers containing a 6-nucleotide sample barcode were introduced by template switching. TCRalpha and TCRbeta cDNA was amplified in two nested PCRs of about 17 and 10 cycles, and bead purification was carried out after each PCR. Before amplification, cDNA was treated with uracil DNA-glycosylase and purified using the QIAquick PCR purification kit. The second PCR added Illumina TruSeq-compatible adapters along with sample-specific barcodes. TapeStation and Qubit were used to check library quality and concentration, and 4.5 to 6 ng of each library was pooled. Pooled libraries were sequenced on an Illumina HiSeq2500 single-index Rapid Run with 2 x 100 bp reads and custom sequencing primers. On the authors' methods: PCR and sequencing errors were corrected by UMI-based consensus assembly using MiGEC version 1.2.6. MiXCR version 2.1.1 was used to carry out V(D)J alignment, clonotype assembly and CDR3 extraction. Gene usage, clonotype sharing and MAIT/NKT TCR abundance were normalised by analysing the top 1000, 10 000 and 20 000 clonotypes per sample. Diversity was computed as the inverse Simpson index with the vegan R package after downsampling to 27 000 UMIs. Paired Mann-Whitney U tests were applied to discordant twin pairs, and Benjamini-Hochberg correction was used for multiple testing. With the reads reprocessed by TCRdb, a single entry stands for each CDR3 protein sequence and no DNA is reported. The V and J calls follow TCRdb's processing rather than the paper's. The sample table includes 150,000 to 200,000 distinct CDR3 sequences. The top ten clonotypes cover approximately 2.5% of the sample.

From each donor, a roughly 2.5 ml peripheral blood sample was collected into PAXgene tubes and stored at -80 degrees C. Without T cell sorting, total RNA was isolated from whole blood using the PAXgene blood miRNA kit on an automated QIAcube. Peripheral blood from monozygotic twin pairs, either concordant or discordant for inflammatory bowel disease, underwent deep TCRalpha and TCRbeta repertoire profiling that used unique molecular barcoding. Smoking habits were recorded for all twin pairs, with individuals classified as current, former or never smokers. The CDR3, from cysteine to phenylalanine, totals 15 residues. A DNA sequence was not provided.

The clonotype originates from a human donor with ulcerative colitis or Crohn's disease, or a healthy co-twin of an affected twin (not recorded which). The V and J segments used are TRBV12-3 or TRBV12-4 and TRBJ1-2. Sequenced material: blood. The CDR3 protein: CASSSIPGTAFFYTF.